A selection of T cell receptor beta chains follows, all from one sample in a study of T-cell reconstitution after alpha-beta-depleted transplantation in children. MiXCR, applied by TCRdb to the PCR reads, yields one record per CDR3 protein. There are about 590,000 distinct CDR3 sequences in the sample; around 13% occur only once, and over 2% lies in the top ten. The specimen comprised PBMCs, mostly from graft donor cells, sampled 360 days after TCRalphabeta/CD19-depleted stem cell transplant. These receptors all come from a male patient between 5 and 17 years old who had a stem cell transplant for acute myeloid leukemia, so the T cells may come from the graft donor. Each CDR3 is given with its conserved first and last residue. The D gene is left open where the match is weak. Clone size is stated in some rows and not others, as once, few, many or a class when expanded.

many	TRBV2	.	TRBJ1-1	TGTGCCAGCACCGGAGTCGGGGGGTCCACTGAAGCTTTCTTT	CASTGVGGSTEAFF
.	TRBV6-5	TRBD2	TRBJ2-1	TGTGCCAGCAGTTACCCCTCGGGACTAGACCTCGTCGGTGAGCAGTTCTTC	CASSYPSGLDLVGEQFF
few	TRBV6-2/TRBV6-3	.	TRBJ2-5	TGTGCCAGCAGTAGAGCGGTGAACAGGGTCCAAGAGACCCAGTACTTC	CASSRAVNRVQETQYF
many	TRBV5-1	.	TRBJ2-7	TGCGCCAGCAAGATAGGGCCGGCTTACGAGCAGTACTTC	CASKIGPAYEQYF
.	TRBV24-1	TRBD1	TRBJ1-5	TGTGCCACGGACAGGTTTCAATTCAGGCCTTATAGCAATCGGCCCCAGCATTTT	CATDRFQFRPYSNRPQHF
many	TRBV12-3/TRBV12-4	.	TRBJ2-3	TGTGCCAGCAGTACCTCGGGACACCGCACAGATACGCAGTATTTT	CASSTSGHRTDTQYF
.	TRBV28	TRBD1	TRBJ2-5	TGTGCCAGCAAAGGGGACAGCCAAGAGACCCAGTACTTC	CASKGDSQETQYF
many	TRBV28	TRBD1	TRBJ2-1	TGTGCCAGCAGTTTATACGGGACAGATAATGAGCAGTTCTTC	CASSLYGTDNEQFF
many	TRBV12-3/TRBV12-4	.	TRBJ1-5	TGTGCCAGCAGTTTGAGGGGTCCCGGTCGGGGTCAGCCCCAGCATTTT	CASSLRGPGRGQPQHF
many	TRBV7-9	TRBD1	TRBJ1-3	TGTGCCAGCAGCTTATCCACAGGGGTCGGAAACACCATATATTTT	CASSLSTGVGNTIYF
.	TRBV29-1	TRBD2	TRBJ2-3	TGCAGCACCCGGGGGACTAATACGCAGTATTTT	CSTRGTNTQYF
many	TRBV20-1	.	TRBJ2-3	TGCAGTGCCACCCCTAGCGGCACAGATACGCAGTATTTT	CSATPSGTDTQYF